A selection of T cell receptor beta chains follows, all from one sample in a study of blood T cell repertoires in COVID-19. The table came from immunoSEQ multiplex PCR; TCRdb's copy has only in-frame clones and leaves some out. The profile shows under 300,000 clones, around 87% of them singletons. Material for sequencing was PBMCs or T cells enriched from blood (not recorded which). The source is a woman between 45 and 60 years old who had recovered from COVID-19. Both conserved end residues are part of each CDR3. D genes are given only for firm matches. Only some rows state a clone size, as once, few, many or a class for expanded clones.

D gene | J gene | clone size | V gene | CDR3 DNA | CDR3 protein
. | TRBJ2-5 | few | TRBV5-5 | TGTGCCAGCAGCTGGACAGTCCTCGAGACCCAGTACTTC | CASSWTVLETQYF
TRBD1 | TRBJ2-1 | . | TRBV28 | TGTGCCAGCAGCAATTCGGACAGGGGCAATGAGCAGTTCTTC | CASSNSDRGNEQFF
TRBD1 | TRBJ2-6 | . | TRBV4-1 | TGCGCCAGCAGCCCGACAGGGGGACGCTCTGGGGCCAACGTCCTGACTTTC | CASSPTGGRSGANVLTF
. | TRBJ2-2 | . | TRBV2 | TGTGCCAGCAGTTCAGGGGCGAACACCGGGGAGCTGTTTTTT | CASSSGANTGELFF
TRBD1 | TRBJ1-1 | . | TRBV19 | TGTGCCAGTAGTTATAGGCGGACAGGGGGCAATAGGCCGACTGAAGCTTTCTTT | CASSYRRTGGNRPTEAFF
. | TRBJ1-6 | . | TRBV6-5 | TGTGCCAGCACCCCGACGCGGAGAACCACCTCACCCCTCCACTTT | CASTPTRRTTSPLHF
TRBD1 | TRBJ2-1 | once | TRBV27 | TGTGCCAGCAGCACAGGGGGCTCGTACAATGAGCAGTTCTTC | CASSTGGSYNEQFF
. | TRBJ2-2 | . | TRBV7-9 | TGTGCCAGCAGCTTTTCCTTGAACACCGGGGAGCTGTTTTTT | CASSFSLNTGELFF
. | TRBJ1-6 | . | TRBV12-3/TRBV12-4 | TGTGCCAGCAGCCTGAGAAGGGAGTCACCCCTCCACTTT | CASSLRRESPLHF
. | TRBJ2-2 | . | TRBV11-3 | TGTGCCAGCGCGGTTTCTAGCACCGGGGAGCTGTTTTTT | CASAVSSTGELFF
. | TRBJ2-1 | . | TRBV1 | TGCACCAGCAACCGGGGGGTAGTACGAAGCTCCTACAATGAGCAGTTCTTC | CTSNRGVVRSSYNEQFF
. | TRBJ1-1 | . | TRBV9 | TGTGCCAGCAGCGCGATGGCGAACACTGAAGCTTTCTTT | CASSAMANTEAFF
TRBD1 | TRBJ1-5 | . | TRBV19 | TGTGCCAGTAGTATGCTCGACAGGGGCAATCAGCCCCAGCATTTT | CASSMLDRGNQPQHF
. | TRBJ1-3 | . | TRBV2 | TGTGCCAGCAGCCTACTTCTCTCTGGAAACACCATATATTTT | CASSLLLSGNTIYF
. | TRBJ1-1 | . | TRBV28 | TGTGCCAGCAGTTTTATTAGTTGGGCGAACACTGAAGCTTTCTTT | CASSFISWANTEAFF
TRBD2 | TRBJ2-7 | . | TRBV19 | TGTGCCAGTAGTATAGATCTATCAGCGGGAGTCTACGAGCAGTACTTC | CASSIDLSAGVYEQYF
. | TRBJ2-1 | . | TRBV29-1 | TGCAGCGCCCGAGGCGACGCCTACAATGAGCAGTTCTTC | CSARGDAYNEQFF
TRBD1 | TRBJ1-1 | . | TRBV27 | TGTGCCAGCGCAGCCCGGACAGGGAACACTGAAGCTTTCTTT | CASAARTGNTEAFF
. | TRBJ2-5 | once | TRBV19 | TGTGCCAGTGGCCTACAGGGTCGGAAGGAGACCCAGTACTTC | CASGLQGRKETQYF
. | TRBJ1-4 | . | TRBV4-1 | TGCGCCAGCAGCCAAGGATCGGGGGGCTTGGGAGAAAAACTGTTTTTT | CASSQGSGGLGEKLFF
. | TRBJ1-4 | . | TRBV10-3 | TGTGCCATCAGTGAGTCCGGGGGGCAAGATGAAAAACTGTTTTTT | CAISESGGQDEKLFF
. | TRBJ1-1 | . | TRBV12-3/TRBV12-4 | TGTGCCAGCAGCCTAAATGGAGAAACTGAAGCTTTCTTT | CASSLNGETEAFF
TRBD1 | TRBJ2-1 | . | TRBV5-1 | TGCGCCAGCAGCTTCGATGATAGGACAGGGCTAATCTCAAGCTCCTACAATGAGCAGTTCTTC | CASSFDDRTGLISSSYNEQFF
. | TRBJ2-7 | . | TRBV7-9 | TGTGCCAGCAGCTCCCCGCTGGCAGGAAGGCAGTACTTC | CASSSPLAGRQYF
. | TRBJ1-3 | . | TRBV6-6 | TGTGCCAGCGCCGCAGGCCGTGGAAACACCATATATTTT | CASAAGRGNTIYF
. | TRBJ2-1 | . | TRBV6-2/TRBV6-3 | TGTGCCAGCAGTACGCCGGACTACCGGGGGTCCTACAATGAGCAGTTCTTC | CASSTPDYRGSYNEQFF
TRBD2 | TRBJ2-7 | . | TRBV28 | TGTGCCTCCGAGCGGGGCTCCGAGCAGTACTTC | CASERGSEQYF
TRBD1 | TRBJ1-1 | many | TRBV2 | TGTGCCAGCAGAGACAGGGGATTGAACACTGAAGCTTTCTTT | CASRDRGLNTEAFF
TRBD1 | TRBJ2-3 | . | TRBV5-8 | TGTGCCAGCAGCCGGGGAATGGGACAGGAGCGCACAGATACGCAGTATTTT | CASSRGMGQERTDTQYF
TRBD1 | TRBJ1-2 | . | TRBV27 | TGTGCCAGCAGTTTATCTGGGACAGCCTATGGCTACACCTTC | CASSLSGTAYGYTF
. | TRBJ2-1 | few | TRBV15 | TGTGCCACCAGCAGAAACTCCCTAGTAATCAATGAGCAGTTCTTC | CATSRNSLVINEQFF
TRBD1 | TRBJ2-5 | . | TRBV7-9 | TGTGCCAGCAGCTTTGACAGGGAAGAGACCCAGTACTTC | CASSFDREETQYF
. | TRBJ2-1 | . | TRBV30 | TGTGCCTGGAGTGTACAACCTAGCGTACCCGCAAGCTCCTACAATGAGCAGTTCTTC | CAWSVQPSVPASSYNEQFF
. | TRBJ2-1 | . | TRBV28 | TGTGCCAGCAGTTTCGGCGGGTCAACCTACAATGAGCAGTTCTTC | CASSFGGSTYNEQFF
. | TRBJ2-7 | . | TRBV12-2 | TGTGCAAGTCGCTTTAGAATTGGCCTAGCCGATACCTACGAGCAGTACTTC | CASRFRIGLADTYEQYF
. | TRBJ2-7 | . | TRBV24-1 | TGTGCCACCAGTGAAAGGGGAGGGGGCTACGAGCAGTACTTC | CATSERGGGYEQYF
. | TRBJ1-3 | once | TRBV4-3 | TGCGCCAGCAGCCAAGGTTCTCAGGCAGGTGGAAACACCATATATTTT | CASSQGSQAGGNTIYF
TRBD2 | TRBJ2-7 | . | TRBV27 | TGTGCCAGCTCCCTCACCGGGACTAGCAGAATCTACGAGCAGTACTTC | CASSLTGTSRIYEQYF
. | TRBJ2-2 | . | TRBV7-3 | TGTGCCAGCAGTATCACCCGGGATGGCGGGGAGCTGTTTTTT | CASSITRDGGELFF
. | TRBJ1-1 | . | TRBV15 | TGTGCCACCACCAAGTGGTCCGGGACTGAAGCTTTCTTT | CATTKWSGTEAFF
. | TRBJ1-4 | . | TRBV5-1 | TGCGCCAGCAGCTTGGTTTTGGGACACGAAAAACTGTTTTTT | CASSLVLGHEKLFF
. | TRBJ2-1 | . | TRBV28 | TGTGCCAGCAGGGGGTTTAGGATGGACTACTTTAATGAGCAGTTCTTC | CASRGFRMDYFNEQFF
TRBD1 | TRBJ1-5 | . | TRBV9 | TGTGCCAGCGCCCTTGGCAAGGGACAGGGGATGAGGGTGAATCAGCCCCAGCATTTT | CASALGKGQGMRVNQPQHF
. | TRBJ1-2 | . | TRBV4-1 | TGCGCCAGCAGCCAAGACAGGGCGTATGGCTACACCTTC | CASSQDRAYGYTF
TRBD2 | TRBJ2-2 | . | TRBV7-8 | TGTGCCAGCAAGGGGACTAGCGGGAGGGACACCGGGGAGCTGTTTTTT | CASKGTSGRDTGELFF
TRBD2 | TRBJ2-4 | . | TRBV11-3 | TGTGCCAGCAGCTTCGGACTAGCGGGATTTGCCAAAAACATTCAGTACTTC | CASSFGLAGFAKNIQYF
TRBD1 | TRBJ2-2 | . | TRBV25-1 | TGTGCCAGCAGTGCGACCGGGACAGGGAGCGCCGGGGAGCTGTTTTTT | CASSATGTGSAGELFF
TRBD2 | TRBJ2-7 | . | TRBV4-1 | TGCGCCAGCAGCCAACTGGTAGCGGGAGGCTCCTACGAGCAGTACTTC | CASSQLVAGGSYEQYF
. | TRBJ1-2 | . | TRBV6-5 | TGTGCCAGCAGTCCCCAGGGCTATGGCTACACCTTC | CASSPQGYGYTF
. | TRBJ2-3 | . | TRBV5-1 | TGCGCCAGCAGCTTGGGTAGTGCGGTTAGCACAGATACGCAGTATTTT | CASSLGSAVSTDTQYF
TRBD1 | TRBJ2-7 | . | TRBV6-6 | TGTGCCAGCAGTGACCGACAGGGGGGCACCTACGAGCAGTACTTC | CASSDRQGGTYEQYF
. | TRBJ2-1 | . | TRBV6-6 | TGTGCCAGCTCTCCAAGGACATCTTACTACAATGAGCAGTTCTTC | CASSPRTSYYNEQFF
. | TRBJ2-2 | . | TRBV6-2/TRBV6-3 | TGTGCCAGCAGTTACTCCAGGGGCATAGGCGTGGAGCTGTTTTTT | CASSYSRGIGVELFF